This record covers a single TCR beta chain. The clone's antigen remains unknown. Per-base qualities were not stored, and no clone one base away is much larger. This sample is part of a study of cytomegalovirus exposure and HLA in healthy donors (dated by TCRdb to the late 2010s). Concerning the study at large: According to an earlier analysis of 587 of the donors, about 190 million T cells yielded over 90 million unique TCR beta sequences and less than 300 Gb of sequence data. In a later analysis, previously published TCR beta repertoires from 550 to 750 donors were re-analyzed and high-resolution HLA genotyping was added so that TCR occurrence patterns could be studied. Every repertoire in the discovery cohort had been generated on one and the same sequencing platform. On average, roughly 250,000 unique TCR beta nucleotide sequences were sequenced per donor among 398 genotyped donors of the cohort, with roughly 18% of those sequences being non-productive. Because of strong linkage in the cohort, 5 or 6 DR-DQ haplotypes were treated as single units for association and clustering. The later analysis used no new phenotypic data to find candidate immune exposures, relying instead on TCR beta sequences and their occurrence across donors. Both class I and class II loci were covered by HLA typing, at four-digit resolution. Of the 300 to 450 genotyped donors, 70% to 90% were placed in the genetic ancestry cluster associated with self-reported Caucasian donors. The study used immunosequencing to profile the T cell repertoires of more than 650 subjects and linked those repertoires to cytomegalovirus serostatus. Typing coverage differed by locus: A, B, C, DRB1 and DQB1 were typed in about 629-640 donors, DQA1 in about 500, DPA1 in 600 to 610, and DPB1 in around 440. High-throughput TCR immunosequencing, statistical association of individual TCRs with disease status, and machine learning were combined to predict cytomegalovirus infection status. To decide whether each TCR beta V gene segment behaved as functional or pseudogenic, an earlier analysis of approximately 600 of the donors relied on high-throughput TCR beta sequencing. Along with the roughly 670-subject first cohort, a separate validation cohort of 120 different subjects was used. Donor age, sex, ethnicity and CMV serostatus were compiled alongside the repertoire data. The aim of the study was to test whether cataloging public T cell receptors could identify signatures of past pathogen exposure. About 280 gigabases of sequencing data and approximately 91 million unique TCR sequences made up an early release that covered roughly 670 HLA-typed donors. In a later genetic analysis, genome-wide SNP genotypes for about 60% of the 666 donors were used, and that subset was treated as a discovery cohort.

The cohort comprised under 700 healthy bone marrow donors. All cohort members were sampled while nominally healthy, although unrecorded immune exposures were likely present. The donor was CMV seronegative and belonged to the group of 320 or so seronegative cohort members. A peripheral blood sample was collected from each donor, and TCR beta sequencing was performed on peripheral blood mononuclear cells. Genomic DNA extraction from the blood cell samples was performed with the Qiagen DNeasy Blood Extraction Kit. The CDR3, cysteine through phenylalanine, is 17 amino acids long. Only the CDR3 region is kept as DNA, spanning 51 bases read in frame from base 1. Study-wide conclusions, independent of this receptor: The classifier was reported to diagnose cytomegalovirus status with high specificity and sensitivity in both the original and validation cohorts. An earlier analysis of approximately 590 of the donors showed that most TCR beta V segments appeared in productive rearrangements either about 87% or about 30% of the time, which broadly matched IMGT annotations. A further reported finding was that TCR beta sequences accurately predicted the HLA-A and HLA-B alleles for most subjects in the first cohort. CMV serostatus was the only immune exposure information available for the cohort. A later analysis reported that several top co-occurrence clusters appeared linked to parvovirus B19, influenza, CMV and Epstein-Barr virus. The authors suggested that the approach could potentially be generalized to other disease states and immunological phenotypes. Linkage disequilibrium might explain the correlated functional status among segregating V segments, but an unknown experimental factor could not be ruled out. According to a later analysis, TCR association rates differed among HLA loci, with DRB1 alleles showing the most associated TCRs and HLA-C alleles showing the fewest. When HLA alleles, especially DR and DQ, strongly co-occurred, attributing TCR associations to individual alleles was difficult. The sequencing pipeline was judged likely to have produced a cluster of highly shared sequence variants as a technical artifact. Sequencing depth was assumed to be roughly uniform across donors in the presence/absence analyses, though that assumption may not hold. In a later analysis, around 17,000 TCR beta sequences were associated with specific HLA alleles at a false discovery rate of 0.05. Most TCR sequences were observed very rarely across donors, whereas some public TCRs were present in many individuals. A later genetic analysis associated a missense DCLRE1C variant with V-gene and J-gene trimming of TCR beta chains, and an independent cohort replicated the association. According to a later genetic analysis, donors in an Asian-associated ancestry cluster had fewer N-insertions in productive TCRs than the roughly 670-donor mean. Because the 87-base-pair reads could not distinguish some IMGT-functional V segments, including TRBV6-2 and TRBV6-3, those segments were excluded. A later analysis found that most CMV-associated TCR beta chains appeared HLA-restricted, with HLA associations seemingly driven largely by CMV exposure. In a later analysis, HLA-associated TCR beta chains showed more clonal expansion and lower generation probabilities than non-associated chains that were equally common. In vitro tests confirmed that a few of the cytomegalovirus-associated TCR beta chains recognize cytomegalovirus antigens. Because HLA typing was missing for some donors at each locus, association tests included only the typed subset. The study listed 170 or so TCR beta chains as associated with cytomegalovirus. This cohort had only TCR beta chains sequenced, and the lack of alpha or paired-chain data limited which features could be detected. The earlier analysis of approximately 590 of the donors excluded 15 to 20 rarely observed V segments, including chromosome 9 orphons, because counts were too low.

Library method: the immunoSEQ multiplex PCR assay. For the multiplex PCR, a mixture combining 60 forward primers for TCR Vbeta segments and 13 reverse primers for TCR Jbeta segments was used. The CDR3 region of rearranged TCR beta genes was amplified from genomic DNA with a multiplex PCR assay. On the Illumina HiSeq System, the amplified TCR beta libraries were sequenced as 87-base-pair reads. In the paper's pipeline: In a later analysis, 80 million or so unique TCR beta chains were counted across the 666 repertoires, and around 11 million of these chains were shared by at least two donors. Raw reads were error-corrected and collapsed into unique sequences by a nearest-neighbor algorithm in which closely related sequences were merged to remove PCR and sequencing errors. Alignment of CDR3 sequences to IMGT reference sequences was used to assign V, D and J gene segments. For a sequence to be retained, at least a six-nucleotide match to both a V gene segment and a J gene segment was required. Rearrangements were called productive when the CDR3 lacked stop codons and stayed in frame with V and J; all others were non-productive. CDR3 was defined according to IMGT convention as the region running from the second conserved V-encoded cysteine to the conserved J-encoded phenylalanine. The earlier analysis of fewer than 700 of the donors excluded sequences that lacked an unambiguous match to a single V gene segment. In an earlier analysis of several hundred of the donors, V segments were called functional above 56.7% productive rearrangements and were called segregating when the between-donor standard deviation exceeded 5%. A statistical classification framework was built to diagnose cytomegalovirus status from the catalog of TCR beta chain sequences. In a later analysis, V and J genes were assigned by comparing TCR nucleotide sequences against IMGT/GENE-DB human TR gene sequences. A later analysis assigned CDR3 sequences and most-parsimonious VDJ recombination scenarios with the TCRdist pipeline. In a later analysis, each TCR beta chain was defined by its CDR3 amino acid sequence together with its V-gene family, and reads lacking a unique V-gene family were excluded. A later analysis removed 592 highly shared, low-generation-probability nucleotide sequences to deal with suspected cross-contamination and a sequencing artifact. For each public chain, a later analysis derived a clonal expansion index from normalized ranks of inferred template counts within each repertoire. In a later analysis, generation probabilities were computed using a VDJ recombination model fitted to out-of-frame rearrangements, and the results were checked against IGoR. In a later analysis, hypergeometric tests were used to score TCR-TCR, TCR-HLA and TCR-CMV co-occurrence, with a repertoire-size bias correction applied to TCR pairs. False discovery rates were estimated in a later analysis by permuting HLA or CMV assignments 20 times. A later analysis grouped co-occurring TCRs with DBSCAN, adding TCRdist sequence similarity when clustering within HLA-allele-positive subsets. Repertoires with fewer than 30,000 or more than 120,000 public chains, plus five repertoires with anomalous nucleotide sharing, were excluded from co-occurrence clustering. What TCRdb holds here is the immuneACCESS table cut down to in-frame rearrangements. Part of the clones is not present; checked against another copy, under half of the missing clones reflect an unresolved V gene, and the others are unexplained. V, J and clone size derive from that table, while D and trimming were established from the DNA sequence. In this sample the table shows roughly 200,000 clones, around three quarters of which occur a single time. Less than 2% of the sample goes to the ten largest clones.

The chain is encoded by TRBV21-1 joined to TRBJ2-7; TRBD2, the D gene given by the table, was not confirmed from the DNA. TRBV21-1 has pseudogene status. The receptor comes from a woman between 25 and 40 years old in good health and CMV-seronegative. Sequencing was carried out using PBMCs. The CDR3 loop reads CASSKGITSGSPYEQYF. The nucleotides are TGTGCCAGCAGCAAAGGGATAACTAGCGGGAGCCCCTACGAGCAGTACTTC.